These 26 T cell receptor beta chains originate from one sample sequenced in a study of cytotoxic CD8 clonotypes in ibrutinib-treated CLL. Sequenced by immunoSEQ multiplex PCR; TCRdb stores in-frame clones only, minus some. The sample lists approximately 130,000 clones, roughly 84% occurring once. Sequencing was performed on PBMCs, taken after 24 months of ibrutinib treatment. The source is a human donor with chronic lymphocytic leukemia.

This sequence joins TRBV14 and TRBJ2-7; D ambiguous. V dropped 2 bases and J dropped 5 bases, with 7 bases sitting between them. The CDR3 has 12 residues. Germline values: CDR1 SGHDN, CDR2 FVKESK. CDR3 nucleotides: TGTGCCAGCAGCCAAAATGGGGACGAGCAGTACTTC. The encoded protein is CASSQNGDEQYF.

The CDR3 DNA sequence: TGTGCCAGCAGCCAACAACCGGGGGATACGCAGTATTTT. Protein sequence: CASSQQPGDTQYF. The J gene is TRBJ2-3, the V gene TRBV14, with a tentative D call TRBD2 (5 bases). The CDR3 runs 13 residues. V was cut by 2 bases and J by 6 bases, with 9 bases left in between. Germline CDR1 reads SGHDN; CDR2 reads FVKESK.

V and J are TRBV6-5 and TRBJ1-2; 8 nucleotides line up with TRBD1. The germline V gene encodes CDR1 MNHEY and CDR2 SVGAGI. Germline trimming cut 6 bases from V and 8 bases from J; bases unmatched to any gene: 8. The CDR3 extends over 13 amino acids. CDR3 bases: TGTGCCAGCAGCAGGGGACAGGATTCCGGCTACACCTTC. It codes for CASSRGQDSGYTF.

CDR3 DNA: TGCGCCAGCAGTATGCCGGAACGGTCTAATCAGCCCCAGCATTTT. Residues: CASSMPERSNQPQHF. The chain couples TRBV10-1 to TRBJ1-5, with D hard to call. In germline, CDR1 is WNHNN, CDR2 SYGVQD (reference sequence). This CDR3 comprises 15 residues. V gave up 5 bases and J gave up 4 bases, with 15 bases separating them.

The chain has TRBV19 and TRBJ1-1; D unresolved. V was shortened by 1 base and J by 5 bases, with 20 bases between the two germline ends. The CDR3 runs to 17 residues. Germline V gene data show CDR1 as LNHDA and CDR2 as SQIVND (reference sequence). The CDR3 bases are TGTGCCAGTAGTATAGGAACCTCCATCCGGCTTTCGACTGAAGCTTTCTTT. Translating it yields CASSIGTSIRLSTEAFF.

V and J are TRBV9 and TRBJ2-1, with TRBD1 identical over 11 bases. The CDR3 runs to 15 residues. Germline V gene sequence: CDR1 SGDLS, CDR2 YYNGEE. V shed 3 bases, J shed 6 bases, and the junction held 5 bases outside the gene matches. The CDR3 sequence is CASSGRDRGINEQFF. The CDR3 DNA sequence: TGTGCCAGCAGCGGCCGGGACAGGGGGATCAATGAGCAGTTCTTC.

The chain links TRBV5-1 to TRBJ1-6; no firm D call. Per germline, CDR1 SGHRS and CDR2 YFSETQ. The CDR3 covers 18 residues. V was pared by 0 bases and J by 3 bases, with 16 bases between. CDR3 DNA sequence: TGCGCCAGCAGCTTGGCCCCGACAACGCGAAACTATAATTCACCCCTCCACTTT. It is translated as CASSLAPTTRNYNSPLHF. Complete variable domain (other parts from reference TRBV5-1 and TRBJ1-6): KAGVTQTPRYLIKTRGQQVTLSCSPISGHRSVSWYQQTPGQGLQFLFEYFSETQRNKGNFPGRFSGRQFSNSRSEMNVSTLELGDSALYLCASSLAPTTRNYNSPLHFGNGTRLTVT.

This clone was seen more than once but under ten times. The DNA of the CDR3 is TGTGCCAGCAGTTACCAAGACACGGGTGGCTACACCTTC. Amino acids: CASSYQDTGGYTF. The rearrangement links TRBV6-5 to TRBJ1-2; D is unclear. CDR3 size: 13 residues. V lost 2 bases and J lost 7, with 11 bases in between. Germline CDR1 reads MNHEY; CDR2 reads SVGAGI.

The chain has TRBV5-6 and TRBJ2-7; D remains unclear. With 4 bases removed from V and 2 bases from J, the gap between germline ends came to 4 bases. The CDR3 is 11 amino acids. CDR1 SGHDT and CDR2 YYEEEE come from the germline V gene. The CDR3 loop is CASSLTYEQYF. CDR3 sequence (DNA): TGTGCCAGCAGCCTCACCTACGAGCAGTACTTC.

This clone appeared once. This sequence joins TRBV5-4 and TRBJ1-1, with 7 bases fitting TRBD1. V dropped 3 bases and J dropped 3; count of bases not matched to a gene: 11. Germline CDR1 SGHNT, CDR2 YYREEE (reference sequence). The CDR3 consists of 16 residues. The chain's CDR3 is CASSSAKTGSDTEAFF. CDR3 bases: TGTGCCAGCAGCTCTGCCAAGACAGGGTCAGACACTGAAGCTTTCTTT.

The rearrangement uses TRBV9 and TRBJ2-5; D is unresolved. V lost 0 bases, J lost 5 bases, and 20 bases lay in between. The CDR3 consists of 17 residues. Germline V CDR1 and CDR2: SGDLS, YYNGEE. The CDR3 region is CASSVGISRIGTETQYF. CDR3 bases: TGTGCCAGCAGCGTAGGGATATCTAGGATTGGCACGGAGACCCAGTACTTC.

This chain joins TRBV4-1 and TRBJ2-3, with 7 bases lining up with TRBD2. Germline V gene sequence: CDR1 MGHRA, CDR2 YSYEKL. Trimming cost V 4 bases and J 4 bases; bases outside gene matches: 5. This CDR3 contains 14 residues. The CDR3 bases are TGCGCCAGCAGCCGGGAGGGGTTCGCAGATACGCAGTATTTT. This encodes CASSREGFADTQYF.

The chain has TRBV7-2 and TRBJ1-2; the D is unclear. From germline, CDR1 is SGHTA and CDR2 FQGNSA. V gave up 6 bases and J gave up 8 bases, with 13 bases separating them. CDR3 size: 12 residues. CDR3: CASSLEGQGYTF. The DNA for the CDR3 is TGTGCCAGCAGTCTAGAGGGTCAAGGCTACACCTTC.

This rearrangement joins TRBV9 to TRBJ1-1; D ambiguous. This CDR3 has 15 amino acids. CDR1 SGDLS and CDR2 YYNGEE come from the germline V gene. The V end lost 4 bases, the J end lost 0 bases, and 13 bases lay between the germline ends. The CDR3 nucleotides read TGTGCCAGCAGCCAAGGGCAGGTCCTGAACACTGAAGCTTTCTTT. It specifies CASSQGQVLNTEAFF.

V is TRBV2 and J is TRBJ2-5; possibly TRBD2 for D (6 bases). V lost 9 bases and J 5 bases, leaving 22 bases between the germline ends. In germline, CDR1 is SNHLY, CDR2 FYNNEI. This CDR3 has 15 residues. CDR3 amino acids: CARRRPGDLGETQYF. DNA for the CDR3: TGTGCCAGAAGGCGGCCGGGGGATCTTGGGGAGACCCAGTACTTC.

V is TRBV7-3 and J is TRBJ2-3; D remains unclear. The CDR3 extends over 14 amino acids. V was pared by 2 bases and J by 0 bases, with 6 bases between. Germline values: CDR1 SGHTA, CDR2 FQGTGA. CDR3 residues: CASSLGPSTDTQYF. CDR3 sequence (DNA): TGTGCCAGCAGCTTAGGCCCTAGCACAGATACGCAGTATTTT.

The V and J genes are TRBV11-2 and TRBJ1-5; D is uncertain. CDR1 is SGHAT, CDR2 FQNNGV, per germline. This CDR3 has 12 amino acids. Trimming pared 3 bases from V and 2 bases from J, leaving 2 bases between. For the CDR3, the DNA is TGTGCCAGCAGCTTTGGCAATCAGCCCCAGCATTTT. Residues: CASSFGNQPQHF.

This clone was recorded a few times. The V and J genes are TRBV5-1 and TRBJ1-2, with 7 bases fitting TRBD1. The CDR3 is made up of 12 amino acids. The ends lost 6 bases at V and 8 bases at J; junction bases unmatched: 7. Germline lookup yields CDR1 SGHRS and CDR2 YFSETQ. DNA for the CDR3: TGCGCCAGCACTTCAGGGGGAACCGGCTACACCTTC. This sequence encodes CASTSGGTGYTF.

This clone was seen once. The V call is TRBV6-1, the J call TRBJ1-2; D not resolved. The germline gives CDR1 MNHNS, CDR2 SASEGT. The germline V and J ends were trimmed by 3 bases and 4 bases, with 12 bases remaining between them. The CDR3 loop spans 14 amino acids. The CDR3 nucleotides are TGTGCCAGCAGTGATGGCCTTCGGGGCTATGGCTACACCTTC. Translated: CASSDGLRGYGYTF.

This rearrangement joins TRBV6-7 to TRBJ1-1, with 10 bases that match TRBD1. TRBV6-7 is an open reading frame, and its role is uncertain. There are 15 residues in the CDR3. The V gene end was trimmed by 10 bases and the J gene end by 1 base; junction bases not matched to a gene: 9. As DNA, the CDR3 is TGTGCCATCCGTGGGACAGGGGAAGGGAACACTGAAGCTTTCTTT. It encodes CAIRGTGEGNTEAFF.

The V call is TRBV19, the J call TRBJ2-1; TRBD1 agrees at 8 bases. Germline lookup yields CDR1 LNHDA and CDR2 SQIVND (reference sequence). V lost 4 bases and J lost 2; bases outside the gene matches: 7. The CDR3 extends over 16 amino acids. CDR3 loop: CASSTQTGVTYNEQFF. CDR3 bases: TGTGCCAGTAGTACCCAGACAGGGGTTACCTACAATGAGCAGTTCTTC.

The chain is built from TRBV2 and TRBJ1-4, with D perhaps matching TRBD1 (6 bases). CDR3 length equals 15 residues. CDR1 and CDR2 from the germline V gene are SNHLY and FYNNEI. The ends were cut back, 4 bases at V and 0 bases at J, with 9 bases in the middle. The CDR3 here is CASSADRTTNEKLFF. DNA for the CDR3: TGTGCCAGCAGTGCAGACAGGACAACTAATGAAAAACTGTTTTTT. The entire variable domain, with the rest obtained from reference TRBV2 and TRBJ1-4, is as follows: EPEVTQTPSHQVTQMGQEVILRCVPISNHLYFYWYRQILGQKVEFLVSFYNNEISEKSEIFDDQFSVERPDGSNFTLKIRSTKLEDSAMYFCASSADRTTNEKLFFGSGTQLSVL.

The V and J genes are TRBV19 and TRBJ1-4, with D unclear. The CDR3 is 13 residues long. The V gene lost 4 bases and the J gene lost 7 bases, with 10 bases spanning the gap. The germline V gene has CDR1 LNHDA and CDR2 SQIVND (reference sequence). The CDR3 region has the DNA TGTGCCAGTAGTACCAGATTTTTTGAAAAACTGTTTTTT. This translates into CASSTRFFEKLFF.

The count of this clone is one. The chain joins TRBV9 to TRBJ1-3; D gene ambiguous. Germline V lookup: CDR1 SGDLS, CDR2 YYNGEE. CDR3 size: 15 residues. Trimming removed 3 bases at V and 0 bases at J, with 10 bases between. In DNA, the CDR3 is TGTGCCAGCAGCGACCGAGCAGCCTCTGGAAACACCATATATTTT. As protein: CASSDRAASGNTIYF.

This chain uses TRBV7-2 with TRBJ1-2; tentatively, D is TRBD1 (6 bases). The CDR3 runs to 14 residues. Trimming pared 3 bases from V and 2 bases from J, leaving 10 bases between. Germline CDR1 reads SGHTA; CDR2 reads FQGNSA. CDR3 DNA sequence: TGTGCCAGCAGCTTGGGGGGCAGCAACTATGGCTACACCTTC. Its protein product is CASSLGGSNYGYTF.

The chain employs TRBV19 and TRBJ2-1; the match to TRBD2 covers 11 bases. There are 16 residues in the CDR3. J was trimmed by 8 bases and V by 5 bases; bases with no gene match: 11. CDR1 is LNHDA and CDR2 is SQIVND in the germline V gene (reference sequence). The CDR3 DNA is TGTGCCAGTAGTCCCCCCTCCCCTAGCGGGGGGCATGAGCAGTTCTTC. Residues: CASSPPSPSGGHEQFF.